The 24 T cell receptor beta chains reported below all come from one sample, sequenced in a study of shared clonotypes between healthy human individuals. TCRdb keeps only in-frame clones here, not all; method: immunoSEQ multiplex PCR. The data show approximately 1.5 million clones, 95% to 99% seen once. Sequenced material: naive CD4+ T cells sorted from blood. As to subset: CD45RA+ positively selected. Receptors originate from a man aged 25-40 years in good health.

The chain is built from TRBV13 and TRBJ2-3, with no clear D. Trimming pared 4 bases from V and 0 bases from J, leaving 2 bases between. Looked up from germline, CDR1 is PRHDT and CDR2 is FYEKMQ (reference sequence). This CDR3 contains 12 residues. CDR3 sequence (DNA): TGTGCCAGCAGCTCTAGCACAGATACGCAGTATTTT. It specifies CASSSSTDTQYF. The whole variable domain, filled in from reference TRBV13 and TRBJ2-3, reads AAGVIQSPRHLIKEKRETATLKCYPIPRHDTVYWYQQGPGQDPQFLISFYEKMQSDKGSIPDRFSAQQFSDYHSELNMSSLELGDSALYFCASSSSTDTQYFGPGTRLTVL.

This rearrangement joins TRBV7-9 to TRBJ1-2, with 8 bases fitting TRBD1. CDR3 length equals 16 residues. CDR1 and CDR2 from the germline V gene are SEHNR and FQNEAQ (reference sequence). The J segment lost 4 bases and the V segment lost 4 bases, leaving 11 bases of the junction unmatched. Here the CDR3 reads CASSYDSGTGVYGYTF. CDR3 coding DNA: TGTGCCAGCAGCTACGATTCCGGGACAGGAGTCTATGGCTACACCTTC.

The chain is built from TRBV4-1 and TRBJ2-2, with a tentative D call TRBD1 (6 bases). CDR3 length equals 15 residues. The V gene lost 0 bases and the J gene lost 2 bases, with 7 bases spanning the gap. CDR1 MGHRA and CDR2 YSYEKL come from the germline V gene. The CDR3 nucleotides read TGCGCCAGCAGCCAAGACAGGGGCAACACCGGGGAGCTGTTTTTT. Translation: CASSQDRGNTGELFF.

This sequence joins TRBV21-1 and TRBJ2-5. TRBV21-1 is listed as a pseudogene. This CDR3 is 16 amino acids long. The CDR3 loop is CASSKKWARAEETQYF. As DNA, the CDR3 is TGTGCCAGCAGCAAAAAATGGGCTAGGGCGGAAGAGACCCAGTACTTC.

The chain combines TRBV7-2 with TRBJ1-2; D might be TRBD1 (5 bases). Germline V gene sequence: CDR1 SGHTA, CDR2 FQGNSA. With 1 base removed from V and 6 bases from J, the gap between germline ends came to 15 bases. CDR3 length: 15 amino acids. CDR3 sequence reads: CASSLVGANRHGYTF. The CDR3 nucleotides are TGTGCCAGCAGCTTAGTTGGGGCTAATAGGCATGGCTACACCTTC.

This clone was observed a single time. V and J are TRBV5-1 and TRBJ1-3; possible D gene TRBD1, 6 bases. Deletions cut 4 bases from V and 2 bases from J, with 13 bases between. This CDR3 spans 15 amino acids. Germline values: CDR1 SGHRS, CDR2 YFSETQ. Written as DNA, the CDR3 is TGCGCCAGCAGCGAAGGACAGTTCACTGGAAACACCATATATTTT. Protein: CASSEGQFTGNTIYF.

The rearrangement joins TRBV6-5 to TRBJ1-1; TRBD1 aligns across 8 bases. The V segment lost 6 bases and the J segment 1 base; nucleotides outside the gene matches: 4. Germline V gives CDR1 MNHEY, CDR2 SVGAGI. This CDR3 contains 14 residues. CDR3: CASSGQGPNTEAFF. The CDR3 coding sequence is TGTGCCAGCAGCGGACAGGGACCGAACACTGAAGCTTTCTTT.

The chain recombines TRBV6-5 with TRBJ2-3; unclear D gene. Deletions cut 6 bases from V and 3 bases from J, with 10 bases between. CDR1 is MNHEY and CDR2 is SVGAGI in the germline V gene. The CDR3 is 13 residues long. CDR3 bases: TGTGCCAGCAGCCAGATAGTTACAGATACGCAGTATTTT. Its translation: CASSQIVTDTQYF.

This chain connects TRBV27 to TRBJ2-7, with 7 nucleotides matching TRBD2. CDR3 length: 14 residues. V dropped 7 bases and J dropped 4; count of bases not matched to a gene: 10. Looked up from germline, CDR1 is MNHEY and CDR2 is SMNVEV (reference sequence). CDR3 nucleotide sequence: TGTGCCAGCACCAGGGCTAGCGGAAAATACGAGCAGTACTTC. Translation gives CASTRASGKYEQYF.

This chain joins TRBV10-3 and TRBJ1-2; 7 bases are shared with TRBD1. Trimming removed 5 bases from V and 7 bases from J; junction bases left unmatched: 4. Per the germline V gene, CDR1 is ENHRY and CDR2 is SYGVKD. The CDR3 has 12 residues. For the CDR3, the DNA is TGTGCCATCAGTACAGGGGACACTGGCTACACCTTC. Its protein product is CAISTGDTGYTF.

The chain uses TRBV27 and TRBJ1-4, with 9 positions matching TRBD1. From germline, CDR1 is MNHEY and CDR2 SMNVEV (reference sequence). This CDR3 is built from 16 residues. J lost 3 bases, V lost 4 bases, and 6 bases had no gene match. The CDR3 nucleotides read TGTGCCAGCAGTTCCGGACAGGGGTATGCTAATGAAAAACTGTTTTTT. As protein: CASSSGQGYANEKLFF. The full variable domain, its missing parts supplied by reference TRBV27 and TRBJ1-4, is EAQVTQNPRYLITVTGKKLTVTCSQNMNHEYMSWYRQDPGLGLRQIYYSMNVEVTDKGDVPEGYKVSRKEKRNFPLILESPSPNQTSLYFCASSSGQGYANEKLFFGSGTQLSVL.

This rearrangement joins TRBV5-1 to TRBJ2-1; 9 bases map to TRBD2. The CDR3 sequence is 17 residues long. The germline CDR1 and CDR2 sequences are SGHRS and YFSETQ. The V and J ends lost 7 bases and 8 bases, in that order; junction bases with no gene match: 19. CDR3: CASRPGIAGVGTDEQFF. In DNA, the CDR3 is TGCGCCAGCCGACCTGGAATAGCGGGAGTGGGTACGGATGAGCAGTTCTTC.

This clone came up once. The rearrangement joins TRBV7-9 to TRBJ2-1; possibly TRBD2 for D (6 bases). Germline V gene lookup returns CDR1 SEHNR and CDR2 FQNEAQ (reference sequence). V was pared by 3 bases and J by 0 bases, with 15 bases between. The CDR3 runs 17 residues. The CDR3 DNA reads TGTGCCAGCAGCTTCCTGAGCCTAGCGATCTCCTACAATGAGCAGTTCTTC. This encodes CASSFLSLAISYNEQFF.

V gene TRBV7-2 combines with J gene TRBJ2-7; D might be TRBD1 (6 bases). The CDR3 extends over 16 amino acids. Per the germline V gene, CDR1 is SGHTA and CDR2 is FQGNSA. V dropped 4 bases and J dropped 0 bases, with 16 bases sitting between them. The CDR3 DNA follows: TGTGCCAGCAGCTACAAAGCTGGGACAAACTCCTACGAGCAGTACTTC. As protein: CASSYKAGTNSYEQYF. Based on the CDR3 plus reference TRBV7-2 and TRBJ2-7, the full variable domain is GAGVSQSPSNKVTEKGKDVELRCDPISGHTALYWYRQSLGQGLEFLIYFQGNSAPDKSGLPSDRFSAERTGGSVSTLTIQRTQQEDSAVYLCASSYKAGTNSYEQYFGPGTRLTVT.

On this clone: The junction and the germline gene differ at one end; a read error may be behind it. This chain links TRBV7-9 with TRBJ1-4; D might be TRBD1 (5 bases). The CDR3 runs 13 residues. CDR1 SEHNR and CDR2 FQNEAQ come from the germline V gene (reference sequence). The CDR3 is CASSPGNRPGGVF. The CDR3, as DNA: TGTGCCAGCAGCCCCGGGAACCGCCCCGGAGGGGTTTTT.

The chain uses TRBV18 and TRBJ1-1, with D unresolved. In germline, CDR1 is KGHSH, CDR2 LQKENI. The V end was cut by 5 bases, the J end by 2 bases, with 12 bases between. The CDR3 runs 14 residues. CDR3 region: CASSFRVGNTEAFF. The CDR3 nucleotides read TGTGCCAGCTCATTCCGTGTCGGTAACACTGAAGCTTTCTTT.

This clone came up once. The same CDR3 arises from other DNA sequences in this sample as well. The chain employs TRBV18 and TRBJ1-1; 8 nucleotides match TRBD1. Germline values: CDR1 KGHSH, CDR2 LQKENI. The CDR3 length is 14 residues. The trim removed 4 bases at V and 2 bases at J, leaving 3 bases unmatched. CDR3 bases: TGTGCCAGCTCACAGACAGGGGTAAACACTGAAGCTTTCTTT. Encoded protein: CASSQTGVNTEAFF.

The chain recombines TRBV10-3 with TRBJ2-3, with D perhaps matching TRBD1 or TRBD2 (5 bases each). Trimming took off 5 bases at V and 2 bases at J, with 14 bases between the two ends. Germline V gene lookup returns CDR1 ENHRY and CDR2 SYGVKD. The CDR3 has 15 amino acids. In DNA form, the CDR3 reads TGTGCCATCAGTTCGCCCGGGACCACCACAGATACGCAGTATTTT. Protein product: CAISSPGTTTDTQYF.

The chain links TRBV7-8 to TRBJ1-5; D unresolved. The length of the CDR3 is 17 residues. The V and J ends lost 0 bases and 6 bases respectively, with 18 bases between them. Germline-derived CDR1 and CDR2 are SGHVS and FQNEAQ. CDR3 region: CASSLADYRVKRQPQHF. Here the CDR3 DNA reads TGTGCCAGCAGCTTAGCAGATTATCGAGTTAAGCGTCAGCCCCAGCATTTT. The complete variable domain, with remaining parts taken from reference TRBV7-8 and TRBJ1-5, reads GAGVSQSPRYKVAKRGQDVALRCDPISGHVSLFWYQQALGQGPEFLTYFQNEAQLDKSGLPSDRFFAERPEGSVSTLKIQRTQQEDSAVYLCASSLADYRVKRQPQHFGDGTRLSIL.

The rearrangement joins TRBV4-3 to TRBJ2-7; no definite D call. V lost 0 bases to trimming and J lost 0 bases, with 12 bases between them. The length of the CDR3 is 16 residues. Germline V gene lookup returns CDR1 LGHNA and CDR2 YSLEER. This chain's CDR3 is CASSQESYATSYEQYF. The CDR3 DNA is TGCGCCAGCAGCCAAGAGTCATACGCAACCTCCTACGAGCAGTACTTC.

The rearrangement joins TRBV10-3 to TRBJ2-1; 9 bases line up with TRBD1. This CDR3 spans 15 amino acids. Germline lookup yields CDR1 ENHRY and CDR2 SYGVKD. The V segment lost 4 bases and the J segment 7 bases; nucleotides outside the gene matches: 8. CDR3 in DNA: TGTGCCATCAGTGTCAAGGGACAGGGTAGTAATGAGCAGTTCTTC. The encoded protein is CAISVKGQGSNEQFF.

Only one count was recorded for this clone. The chain has TRBV6-1 and TRBJ2-7; 7 nucleotides match TRBD1. Trimming at V came to 6 bases and at J to 5 bases, leaving 13 bases not matched to a gene. CDR1 and CDR2 from the germline V gene are MNHNS and SASEGT. The CDR3 spans 15 residues. The chain's CDR3 is CASRRGPSSPNEQYF. CDR3 coding DNA: TGTGCCAGCAGGAGGGGGCCGTCGTCGCCCAACGAGCAGTACTTC.

As for this clone: The sample carries other DNA sequences with the same CDR3. The CDR3 bases are TGTGCCAGCAGTCTGACAGGGCTTAGCAATCAGCCCCAGCATTTT. Amino acid sequence: CASSLTGLSNQPQHF. This sequence joins TRBV6-5 and TRBJ1-5, with 7 bases fitting TRBD1. V lost 5 bases to trimming and J lost 0 bases; unmatched junction nucleotides: 4. Germline CDR1 is MNHEY and CDR2 is SVGAGI. The CDR3 covers 15 residues.

This clone was detected once. The V and J genes are TRBV7-2 and TRBJ1-2; no firm D call. CDR3 length equals 14 residues. Trimming shortened V by 5 bases and J by 5 bases, and 15 bases separated the two germline ends. Germline-derived CDR1 and CDR2 are SGHTA and FQGNSA. CDR3: CASSRSRTLYGYTF. The CDR3 nucleotides are TGTGCCAGCAGCCGGAGCCGGACTTTATATGGCTACACCTTC.